What follows are 25 T cell receptor beta chains derived from one specimen sequenced in a study of T cell repertoires in cytomegalovirus infection (dated by TCRdb to between 2017 and 2020). The sample was run on an Illumina HiSeq 1500. TCRdb reprocessing: public reads trimmed at Q25 with fastp, clones called with MiXCR, in-frame beta chains kept. Under each unique CDR3 protein, matching rows form one entry showing the most common genes and DNA. Recorded for this sample are approximately 110,000 distinct CDR3 sequences; 25% to 35% of them occurred a single time. The top ten constitute about 53% of the sample. No cognate antigen is known for these TCRs. The treatment or condition label corresponds to: in vitro stimulation with specific CMV peptide epitopes to enrich CMV-specific T cells. The sample was CD8+ T cells from cultured PBMCs, taken from culture after CMV antigen stimulation. The receptors were gathered from a human donor in good health (CMV status not recorded). Some clones in this sample may be carry-over from other donors' samples.

This clonotype has ten or more counts. This chain uses TRBV19 with TRBJ1-2; 9 bases fit TRBD1. Germline-derived CDR1 and CDR2 are LNHDA and SQIVND (reference sequence). CDR3 size: 14 residues. The V gene end was trimmed by 7 bases and the J gene end by 8 bases; junction bases not matched to a gene: 11. Here the CDR3 reads CASTTDRGVGGYTF. Here the CDR3 DNA reads TGTGCCAGTACTACGGACAGGGGAGTTGGGGGCTACACCTTC. Based on the CDR3 plus reference TRBV19 and TRBJ1-2, the full variable domain is DGGITQSPKYLFRKEGQNVTLSCEQNLNHDAMYWYRQDPGQGLRLIYYSQIVNDFQKGDIAEGYSVSREKKESFPLTVTSAQKNPTAFYLCASTTDRGVGGYTFGSGTRLTVV.

This clonotype was counted between two and nine times. This chain uses TRBV6-5 with TRBJ1-3, with no clear D. The CDR3 has 13 residues. V dropped 5 bases and J dropped 0 bases, with 5 bases sitting between them. The germline V gene encodes CDR1 MNHEY and CDR2 SVGAGI. CDR3 bases: TGTGCCAGCAGTCTTCTCTCTGGAAACACCATATATTTT. Amino acids: CASSLLSGNTIYF.

This clonotype was counted a single time. The chain has TRBV4-3 and TRBJ1-4; 9 nucleotides match TRBD1. Germline trimming cut 5 bases from V and 7 bases from J; bases unmatched to any gene: 8. The length of the CDR3 is 15 residues. The germline V gene has CDR1 LGHNA and CDR2 YSLEER. CDR3 in amino acids: CASSFGTGSSEKLFF. DNA of the CDR3: TGCGCCAGCAGCTTCGGGACAGGGTCTAGTGAAAAACTGTTTTTT.

The gene calls are TRBV29-1 and TRBJ2-1; D tentatively fits TRBD1 or TRBD2 (5 bases each). Germline V gene sequence: CDR1 SQVTM, CDR2 ANQGSEA. The V gene lost 0 bases and the J gene lost 5 bases, with 20 bases spanning the gap. This CDR3 has 17 residues. The chain's CDR3 is CSVEDGPGEGLHNEQFF. The CDR3 DNA reads TGCAGCGTTGAAGATGGGCCCGGAGAGGGGCTCCACAATGAGCAGTTCTTC.

The chain links TRBV4-1 to TRBJ1-6, with D unclear. Looked up from germline, CDR1 is MGHRA and CDR2 is YSYEKL. The germline V and J ends were trimmed by 2 bases and 2 bases, with 19 bases remaining between them. The CDR3 runs 19 residues. The chain's CDR3 is CASSQRPALPRTYNSPLHF. For the CDR3, the DNA is TGCGCCAGCAGCCAACGACCTGCCCTACCTAGGACCTATAATTCACCCCTCCACTTT.

The chain links TRBV5-4 to TRBJ2-1; no firm D call. The CDR3 extends over 14 amino acids. Deletions cut 3 bases from V and 8 bases from J, with 15 bases between. Germline CDR1 and CDR2: SGHNT and YYREEE (reference sequence). The CDR3 nucleotides read TGTGCCAGCAGCTCCGCTCCGGTGAAGGATGAGCAGTTCTTC. It specifies CASSSAPVKDEQFF.

This clonotype was counted only a few times. This chain connects TRBV11-2 to TRBJ2-2; TRBD1 is a possible D gene (5 bases). Trimming shortened V by 4 bases and J by 4 bases, and 13 bases separated the two germline ends. CDR3 length: 15 residues. From germline, CDR1 is SGHAT and CDR2 FQNNGV. CDR3 nucleotides: TGTGCCAGCAGCTCCAGGGAATTGGGCACCGGGGAGCTGTTTTTT. The encoded protein is CASSSRELGTGELFF.

This sequence joins TRBV24-1 and TRBJ2-3, with no clear D. V was pared by 5 bases and J by 2 bases, with 7 bases between. This CDR3 has 13 amino acids. CDR1 and CDR2 from the germline V gene are KGHDR and SFDVKD. The CDR3 protein is CATSAQTTDTQYF. The CDR3 nucleotides read TGTGCCACCAGTGCCCAGACCACAGATACGCAGTATTTT.

V gene TRBV27 combines with J gene TRBJ2-7; D is unresolved. V lost 6 bases and J lost 6, with 18 bases in between. The CDR3 sequence is 14 residues long. Germline CDR1 and CDR2: MNHEY and SMNVEV (reference sequence). As DNA, the CDR3 is TGTGCCAGCAGGATCATACCGAGCTCTGGCGAGCAGTACTTC. Encoded protein: CASRIIPSSGEQYF.

This clonotype was counted a few times. V is TRBV10-3 and J is TRBJ1-6, with D possibly TRBD1 on 5 matching bases. The CDR3 contains 13 residues. The V gene lost 4 bases and the J gene lost 13 bases, with 14 bases spanning the gap. The germline V gene encodes CDR1 ENHRY and CDR2 SYGVKD. Written as DNA, the CDR3 is TGTGCCATCAGTGCCACAGGCGGGGCGCCCCTCCACTTT. Translated, it gives CAISATGGAPLHF.

This clonotype was seen more than once but under ten times. An end of the junction differs from the germline gene, which may be a read error. V usage is TRBV12-3 or TRBV12-4 and J usage is TRBJ2-7; the D gene could be TRBD1 or TRBD2 (5 bases each). The CDR3 contains 12 residues. CDR3 in DNA: TGTGCCAGCAGTTTAGCGCTGGGGGTGTGGGGCTTC. Translation gives CASSLALGVWGF.

This chain joins TRBV28 and TRBJ2-5, with TRBD2 identical over 11 bases. Germline V CDR1 and CDR2: MDHEN, SYDVKM. The CDR3 sequence is 17 residues long. The V segment lost 5 bases and the J segment 4 bases; nucleotides outside the gene matches: 12. The CDR3 reads CASSRPLSGGGRETQYF. The CDR3 region has the DNA TGTGCCAGCAGTCGCCCCCTTAGCGGGGGGGGGCGAGAGACCCAGTACTTC.

This rearrangement joins TRBV10-3 to TRBJ2-1; D may be TRBD2 (5 bases). This CDR3 has 15 residues. Germline-derived CDR1 and CDR2 are ENHRY and SYGVKD. Trimming shortened V by 6 bases and J by 0 bases, and 12 bases separated the two germline ends. For the CDR3, the DNA is TGTGCCATCAGCGGAGCGGCAAGCTCCTACAATGAGCAGTTCTTC. The encoded protein is CAISGAASSYNEQFF.

The V gene is TRBV7-3, the J gene TRBJ2-1, with 9 bases matching TRBD2. V was clipped by 2 bases and J by 7 bases; unmatched bases: 6. The CDR3 covers 15 residues. Germline CDR1 SGHTA, CDR2 FQGTGA. Here the CDR3 reads CASSLPRSGGNEQFF. DNA of the CDR3: TGTGCCAGCAGCTTACCGCGGAGCGGGGGGAATGAGCAGTTCTTC.

This clonotype has more than one count but fewer than ten. CDR3 sequence: CASSLRRGGPRDIQYF. The DNA for the CDR3 is TGTGCCAGCAGCTTACGACGGGGGGGGCCGAGGGACATTCAGTACTTC. The chain combines TRBV7-2 with TRBJ2-4; 8 bases are a match to TRBD2. CDR1 is SGHTA, CDR2 FQGNSA, per germline. V dropped 2 bases and J dropped 8; count of bases not matched to a gene: 11. The CDR3 covers 16 residues.

The chain combines TRBV5-4 with TRBJ1-6; D unresolved. The CDR3 is 12 amino acids. CDR1 SGHNT and CDR2 YYREEE come from the germline V gene (reference sequence). V gave up 1 base and J gave up 7 bases, with 3 bases separating them. DNA for the CDR3: TGTGCCAGCAGCTTGACCAATTCACCCCTCCACTTT. This gives the protein CASSLTNSPLHF.

Note on this clonotype: A read error may be the cause here, since a much bigger clone is one base away. The genes are TRBV12-3 or TRBV12-4 and TRBJ1-3; D remains unclear. V dropped 6 bases and J dropped 5 bases, with 26 bases sitting between them. CDR3 length equals 18 residues. CDR3 sequence reads: CASSRTTRQSLWRNTIYF. The CDR3 DNA follows: TGTGCCAGCAGCCGAACCACCAGGCAATCCCTATGGCGAAACACCATATATTTT.

This clonotype has just a few counts. The chain employs TRBV28 and TRBJ2-7; a possible D gene is TRBD2 (5 bases). CDR3 size: 13 residues. V was pared by 2 bases and J by 6 bases, with 11 bases between. Germline CDR1 reads MDHEN; CDR2 reads SYDVKM. The CDR3 loop is CASSLRAGGEQYF. The CDR3 bases are TGTGCCAGCAGTTTAAGGGCAGGAGGCGAGCAGTACTTC. The whole variable domain, filled in from reference TRBV28 and TRBJ2-7, reads DVKVTQSSRYLVKRTGEKVFLECVQDMDHENMFWYRQDPGLGLRLIYFSYDVKMKEKGDIPEGYSVSREKKERFSLILESASTNQTSMYLCASSLRAGGEQYFGPGTRLTVT.

DNA of the CDR3: TGTGCCAGCAGCTGGACAGCTTACAATGAGCAGTTCTTC. Its protein is CASSWTAYNEQFF. This chain links TRBV7-2 with TRBJ2-1, with D perhaps TRBD1 (6 bases). This CDR3 is built from 13 residues. Trimming cost V 4 bases and J 4 bases, with 8 bases left between them. In germline, CDR1 is SGHTA, CDR2 FQGNSA. Based on the CDR3 plus reference TRBV7-2 and TRBJ2-1, the full variable domain is GAGVSQSPSNKVTEKGKDVELRCDPISGHTALYWYRQSLGQGLEFLIYFQGNSAPDKSGLPSDRFSAERTGGSVSTLTIQRTQQEDSAVYLCASSWTAYNEQFFGPGTRLTVL.

This clonotype was counted between two and nine times. The rearrangement links TRBV2 to TRBJ2-2, with TRBD2 matching 7 bases. V lost 6 bases, J lost 0 bases, and 7 bases stayed unmatched. This CDR3 contains 16 residues. Looked up from germline, CDR1 is SNHLY and CDR2 is FYNNEI. CDR3 sequence reads: CASSETSAANTGELFF. The CDR3 coding sequence is TGTGCCAGCAGCGAAACTAGCGCCGCGAACACCGGGGAGCTGTTTTTT.

V gene TRBV12-3 or TRBV12-4 combines with J gene TRBJ1-5; D gene uncertain. Trimming shortened V by 3 bases and J by 11 bases, and 14 bases separated the two germline ends. The CDR3 runs to 13 residues. CDR3 bases: TGTGCCAGCAGTTTTAATATGAGGGTTTCCCAGCATTTT. Amino acids: CASSFNMRVSQHF.

The CDR3 DNA reads as TGCGCCAGCGCCGGAGGGAACACTGAAGCTTTCTTT. The encoded protein is CASAGGNTEAFF. V gene TRBV4-1 combines with J gene TRBJ1-1; D remains ambiguous. This CDR3 comprises 12 residues. The V end was cut by 8 bases, the J end by 1 base, with 8 bases between. In germline, CDR1 is MGHRA, CDR2 YSYEKL.

The chain combines TRBV28 with TRBJ1-5; D gene unclear. The germline V and J ends were trimmed by 10 bases and 0 bases, with 19 bases remaining between them. Germline V lookup: CDR1 MDHEN, CDR2 SYDVKM. This CDR3 has 16 amino acids. The CDR3 DNA reads as TGTGCCACCAAGACCCTGGGGAGCAGTAGCAATCAGCCCCAGCATTTT. It encodes CATKTLGSSSNQPQHF.

The J gene is TRBJ2-3, the V gene TRBV6-2 or TRBV6-3, with D perhaps given as TRBD1 or TRBD2 (5 bases each). Trimming cost V 6 bases and J 2 bases, with 12 bases left between them. The V gene's germline CDR1 is MNHEY and CDR2 SVGEGT. The CDR3 extends over 14 amino acids. The CDR3 nucleotides are TGTGCCAGCAGCACTGGGGACCTCACAGATACGCAGTATTTT. As protein: CASSTGDLTDTQYF.

This clonotype turned up a few times. The chain recombines TRBV7-6 with TRBJ1-1, with D perhaps TRBD1 (6 bases). The CDR3 is 16 amino acids. Per the germline V gene, CDR1 is SGHVS and CDR2 is FNYEAQ. Trimming shortened V by 4 bases and J by 3 bases, and 18 bases separated the two germline ends. The CDR3 DNA follows: TGTGCCAGCAGCTCCCTCCGGGACACGGCGGACACTGAAGCTTTCTTT. It specifies CASSSLRDTADTEAFF.